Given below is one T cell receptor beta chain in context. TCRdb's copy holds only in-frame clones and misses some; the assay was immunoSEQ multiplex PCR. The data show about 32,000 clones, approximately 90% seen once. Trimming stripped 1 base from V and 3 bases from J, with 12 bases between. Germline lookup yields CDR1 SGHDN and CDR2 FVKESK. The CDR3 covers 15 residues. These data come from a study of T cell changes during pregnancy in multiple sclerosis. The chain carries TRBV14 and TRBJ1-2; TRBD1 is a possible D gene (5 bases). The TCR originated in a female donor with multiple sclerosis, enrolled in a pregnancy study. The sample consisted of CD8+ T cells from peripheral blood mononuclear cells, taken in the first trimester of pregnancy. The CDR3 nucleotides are TGTGCCAGCAGCCAAGCAAGGGGCGGTGACTATGGCTACACCTTC. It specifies CASSQARGGDYGYTF.